This T cell receptor (beta chain) was identified in a study of blood T cell repertoires in COVID-19 (TCRdb year 2020). About the study as a whole: Samples covering the acute and convalescent phases of COVID-19 were provided by collaborators in the United States, Italy and Spain. The material from the prospective study consisted of cDNA or gDNA derived from T cells, B-cell-depleted T cells, or PBMCs. Subjects who had been exposed to COVID-19, were actively infected with it, or had recovered from it provided the deeply sampled blood TCRbeta repertoires that made up the dataset. The repertoires were made available in a free public database intended to serve as a resource for research on the immune response to SARS-CoV-2. The samples were drawn from the first 160 participants of the ongoing ImmuneRACE study and from over a thousand subjects provided by 6 global collaborators. Nearly every sample came with metadata listing a de-identified subject ID, COVID-19 status, age in years and sex. Where available, HLA class I and class II types were obtained from metadata supplied by the sample provider rather than from assay-based typing.

The investigation overall reported the following: How much clinical and demographic metadata was included differed by source and by participant, and the metadata was provided uncurated.

As for this clone: Its recognized antigen is unknown. No much larger clonotype is one base removed from it; base qualities were not supplied.

The immunoSEQ Assay, a bias-controlled multiplex PCR, was used to amplify TCRbeta CDR3 regions from genomic DNA. The source study handled its data this way. The number of nucleated cells in each sample was estimated from the amplification of reference gene primers within the assay. To quantify the absolute abundance of each unique TCRbeta CDR3 rearrangement, sequence reads were collapsed and filtered. For each sample, productive Simpson clonality was calculated as the square root of Simpson's diversity index over productive rearrangements. In TCRdb, the immuneACCESS table is reduced to in-frame sequences with V and J assigned. These tables do not hold every clone; where another copy was compared, an unresolved V gene accounts for under half, and the others remain unexplained. Clonal size and the V and J genes are those of that table, whereas D and trimming came from the DNA. Present in this sample are some 240,000 clones, 84% of which were seen just once. In total, the top ten clones hold 1.5% to 1.7% of the sample.

Samples from volunteer blood donors who had recovered from COVID-19 were contributed by a second Seattle source. Whole blood was collected in K2EDTA tubes by collaborating institutions according to the institutions' own protocols. Collaborator samples were shipped for TCRbeta analysis as frozen whole blood, isolated PBMCs, or DNA extracted from either sample type. The germline V gene encodes CDR1 SGHRS and CDR2 YFSETQ. Its CDR3 holds 14 amino acids, cysteine through phenylalanine. Only the CDR3 DNA is retained, 42 bases long and in frame from the first base. The V end gives up 5 bases and the J end 2 bases, leaving 4 bases in the junction not matched to a gene.

Input material: peripheral blood. The sequence is built from TRBV5-1 and TRBJ1-2, and TRBD1 aligns with 9 junction nucleotides. This TCR came from a woman aged 35 to 49 who had recovered from COVID-19. The CDR3 region: CASRPDRGNYGYTF. In nucleotide form, the sequence is TGCGCCAGCAGACCTGACAGGGGGAACTATGGCTACACCTTC.